This T cell receptor beta chain was profiled in a study of graft-versus-host responses after intestinal transplantation. Whole-study context: Grafts that recipients had were multivisceral, liver-intestinal, or isolated intestinal transplants. Uniformly, recipients were administered anti-thymocyte globulin induction with subsequent tacrolimus and steroids for approximately 3 years.

Study observations and caveats: Investigators detected GvH clones in recipient marrow, with some emerging earlier in ileum or blood. An association linked early post-transplant HvG declines with peak circulating GvH clone levels.

Some clones are missing from TCRdb's copy, which holds only in-frame ones; the method was immunoSEQ multiplex PCR. The sample lists approximately 100,000 clones, over 85% occurring once. Trimming pared 1 base from V and 1 base from J, leaving 11 bases between. CDR1 is MGHRA, CDR2 YSYEKL, per germline. The CDR3 covers 15 residues. With regard to this clone: Its specificity is unknown.

The receptor's source is a human donor who received an intestinal transplant. The rearrangement joins TRBV4-1 to TRBJ2-7, with D perhaps TRBD2 (6 bases). This specimen consisted of unstimulated CD8+ T cells sorted from spleen or lymph node cells, obtained before intestinal transplant. CDR3 region: CASSQARGLSYEQYF. The DNA for the CDR3 is TGCGCCAGCAGCCAAGCTCGGGGGTTATCCTACGAGCAGTACTTC.